The sequence of this T cell receptor (beta chain) was determined in a study of CD8+CD57+ T cells in acquired aplastic anemia. Study as a whole: Sorting CD4+ and CD8+ cells gave DNA averaging roughly 3.5 ug.

Germline V gene sequence: CDR1 SQVTM, CDR2 ANQGSEA. Trimming at V came to 3 bases and at J to 4 bases, leaving 3 bases not matched to a gene. The CDR3 is 14 residues long. The study profiled TCR beta VDJ and CDR3 using genomic DNA as template. TCRdb processed the reads anew with MiXCR; each CDR3 protein has one entry. The table has about 170,000 distinct CDR3 sequences, roughly 43% seen once. Sequencing involved patients with CD8+CD57+ cell expansion previously shown by flow cytometry. No therapy was given to patients before blood sampling. In regard to this clonotype: Its antigen remains unknown.

Study outcomes and limitations: Roughly 27 sequences, all CD8+ CDR3, were shared between patients and controls.

Input material: sorted CD4+, CD8+, or CD8+CD57+ T cells (not recorded which) from PBMCs. The chain is built from TRBV29-1 and TRBJ2-5; TRBD1 agrees at 12 bases. The clonotype originates from a human donor with aplastic anemia. The CDR3 loop reads CSVEGQGAGETQYF. DNA of the CDR3: TGCAGCGTTGAGGGACAGGGGGCGGGAGAGACCCAGTACTTC.